A single T cell receptor beta chain is shown here with its context. The sample belongs to a study of control samples from healthy donors and cancer patients. Sequenced by immunoSEQ multiplex PCR; TCRdb stores in-frame clones only, minus some. Found here are 75,000 to 95,000 clones, less than 95% of them singletons; the top ten hold under 4%. CDR1 and CDR2 (germline): MNHEY, SMNVEV (reference sequence). V shed 3 bases and J 4 bases; nucleotides not matched to a gene: 9. CDR3 length: 16 residues. The receptor comes from a woman aged 18-29 years in good health. Material for sequencing was blood. The V call is TRBV27, the J call TRBJ2-7; 10 nucleotides line up with TRBD1. The CDR3 protein is CASSFEDRGAFYEQYF. The CDR3 DNA reads TGTGCCAGCAGTTTTGAGGACAGGGGGGCCTTTTACGAGCAGTACTTC.